This TCR beta chain was sequenced during a study of T cells after yellow fever vaccination. Germline V gene lookup returns CDR1 MRHNA and CDR2 SNTAGT. The V end lost 3 bases, the J end lost 5 bases, and 10 bases lay between the germline ends. The CDR3 consists of 13 residues. This clonotype was detected a few times. Template-switching 5'RACE yielded the TCR cDNA; a universal primer site and UMIs were added in the process. TCRdb reanalysed the 5' RACE reads using MiXCR and keeps one entry per CDR3 protein. Of a few hundred thousand distinct CDR3 sequences detected, more than 3% appear once; the ten largest clones hold about 3.3%.

This sequence originates from a man between 18 and 29 years old who received the YFV17D yellow fever vaccine. The V gene is TRBV6-4, the J gene TRBJ1-1; D is undetermined. Sample: CD4+ T cells sorted from PBMCs, taken 10 days after the yellow fever booster vaccination. DNA for the CDR3: TGTGCCAGCAGTGATCAGTCCGGGACTGAAGCTTTCTTT. It translates to CASSDQSGTEAFF.